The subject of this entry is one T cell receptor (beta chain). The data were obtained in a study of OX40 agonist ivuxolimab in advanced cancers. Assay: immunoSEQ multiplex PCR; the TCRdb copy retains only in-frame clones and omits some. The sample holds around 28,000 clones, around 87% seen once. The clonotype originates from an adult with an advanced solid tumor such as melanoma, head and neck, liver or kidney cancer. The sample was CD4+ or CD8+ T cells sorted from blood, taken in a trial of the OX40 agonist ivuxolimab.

CDR3 residues: CSVERQADHGYTF. Here the CDR3 DNA reads TGCAGCGTTGAGCGCCAGGCTGATCATGGCTACACCTTC. V gene TRBV29-1 combines with J gene TRBJ1-2; D gene unclear. V was cut by 3 bases and J by 6 bases, with 14 bases left in between. The length of the CDR3 is 13 residues. Germline CDR1 is SQVTM and CDR2 is ANQGSEA.